A single sample is the source of the 29 T cell receptor beta chains below, sequenced in a study of CD8 T cells in ankylosing spondylitis. TCRdb reanalysed the 5' RACE reads using MiXCR and keeps one entry per CDR3 protein. The sample contains some 290,000 distinct CDR3 sequences, 20% of which appear only once. The source material was blood, either unsorted or a sorted T cell fraction (not recorded which). These TCRs come from a male donor with ankylosing spondylitis or in good health (not recorded which).

This clonotype has only a few counts. This chain links TRBV11-2 with TRBJ2-1, with TRBD1 identical over 7 bases. There are 16 residues in the CDR3. Per the germline V gene, CDR1 is SGHAT and CDR2 is FQNNGV. V was clipped by 5 bases and J by 6 bases; unmatched bases: 13. For the CDR3, the DNA is TGTGCCAGCAGCCGACAGACGACAGGGTGGGTCAATGAGCAGTTCTTC. This sequence encodes CASSRQTTGWVNEQFF.

The V and J genes are TRBV5-1 and TRBJ2-7; 8 nucleotides align to TRBD2. CDR3 length equals 15 residues. Germline V lookup: CDR1 SGHRS, CDR2 YFSETQ. V was clipped by 0 bases and J by 6 bases; unmatched bases: 8. The CDR3 bases are TGCGCCAGCAGCTTGGCGGGAGCGGGAGTTTCCGAGCAGTACGTC. Its translation is CASSLAGAGVSEQYV.

Points on this clonotype: Germline and junction disagree at one end, which may indicate a read error. The chain couples TRBV7-7 to TRBJ2-2, with D unclear. Germline CDR1 reads SSHAT; CDR2 reads FNYEAQ (reference sequence). This CDR3 spans 13 amino acids. CDR3 residues: CASSPQLTGELFF. The CDR3 DNA follows: TGTGCTAGCAGCCCACAGCTCACCGGGGAGCTGTTTTTT. The full variable domain, rest sourced from reference TRBV7-7 and TRBJ2-2, is GAGVSQSPRYKVTKRGQDVTLRCDPISSHATLYWYQQALGQGPEFLTYFNYEAQPDKSGLPSDRFSAERPEGSISTLTIQRTEQRDSAMYRCASSPQLTGELFFGEGSRLTVL.

In its sample, this clonotype was seen a few times. The chain is built from TRBV20-1 and TRBJ1-5; D call uncertain. Germline CDR1 reads DFQATT; CDR2 reads SNEGSKA (reference sequence). V lost 0 bases to trimming and J lost 4 bases, with 10 bases between them. CDR3 length equals 14 residues. Written as DNA, the CDR3 is TGCAGTGCTAGAGATCCGGGGTCTAATCAGCCCCAGCATTTT. Amino acids: CSARDPGSNQPQHF.

This clonotype was seen more than once but under ten times. The rearrangement joins TRBV11-2 to TRBJ1-3; tentative D call: TRBD1 (5 bases). Germline V gives CDR1 SGHAT, CDR2 FQNNGV. The CDR3 loop spans 15 amino acids. Trimming pared 6 bases from V and 0 bases from J, leaving 12 bases between. The CDR3 is CASSEGLRSGNTIYF. CDR3 nucleotide sequence: TGTGCCAGCAGTGAGGGACTTCGCTCTGGAAACACCATATATTTT.

Many counts were recorded for this clonotype. This rearrangement joins TRBV24-1 to TRBJ2-1; D remains unclear. Trimming pared 4 bases from V and 7 bases from J, leaving 7 bases between. There are 12 residues in the CDR3. Germline CDR1 and CDR2: KGHDR and SFDVKD. CDR3 region: CATSDRRNEQFF. CDR3 sequence (DNA): TGTGCCACCAGTGACAGGCGAAATGAGCAGTTCTTC.

This clonotype was counted only a few times. The chain links TRBV28 to TRBJ2-3; 10 bases are a match to TRBD2. The V and J ends lost 4 bases and 5 bases, in that order; junction bases with no gene match: 9. Germline V gives CDR1 MDHEN, CDR2 SYDVKM. This CDR3 comprises 16 residues. The CDR3 here is CASSWEAGGPKDTQYF. The CDR3 DNA reads TGTGCCAGCAGTTGGGAAGCGGGAGGGCCCAAAGATACGCAGTATTTT.

This clonotype occurred many times. The V and J genes are TRBV28 and TRBJ2-7; 7 nucleotides align to TRBD1. In germline, CDR1 is MDHEN, CDR2 SYDVKM. The CDR3 length is 13 residues. V was clipped by 6 bases and J by 3 bases; unmatched bases: 5. The CDR3 DNA reads TGTGCCAGCAGCAGACAGGGCTACTACGAGCAGTACGTC. The encoded protein is CASSRQGYYEQYV.

This clonotype was recorded many times. The CDR3 loop reads CASSFGTLQETQYF. The CDR3 region has the DNA TGTGCCAGCAGCTTCGGGACTCTACAAGAGACCCAGTACTTC. This chain joins TRBV5-6 and TRBJ2-5; a weak D match, TRBD2 (6 bases). Germline CDR1 and CDR2: SGHDT and YYEEEE. Trimming removed 2 bases at V and 2 bases at J, with 10 bases between. The CDR3 spans 14 residues.

This clonotype was seen a few times. The rearrangement joins TRBV20-1 to TRBJ2-2, with TRBD2 identical over 8 bases. The CDR3 contains 14 residues. Germline-derived CDR1 and CDR2 are DFQATT and SNEGSKA (reference sequence). After removal of 0 bases from V and 7 bases from J, the junction contained 4 bases not matched to a gene. The CDR3 DNA sequence: TGCAGTGCTAGAGATCCGGGAGGGGACGGGGAGCTGTTTTTT. As protein: CSARDPGGDGELFF.

This clonotype was detected many times. The chain links TRBV24-1 to TRBJ1-1; no firm D call. The ends were cut back, 4 bases at V and 8 bases at J, with 10 bases in the middle. The CDR3 is 12 amino acids. CDR1 and CDR2 from the germline V gene are KGHDR and SFDVKD. The CDR3 bases are TGTGCCACCAGTGAAAGGGTGGGGGAAGCTTTCTTT. It codes for CATSERVGEAFF.

This clonotype was detected ten times or more. The rearrangement uses TRBV6-5 and TRBJ2-3; no definite D call. V gave up 1 base and J gave up 1 base, with 9 bases separating them. Germline values: CDR1 MNHEY, CDR2 SVGAGI. The CDR3 covers 15 residues. The CDR3 here is CASSYFGIGTDTQYF. The CDR3 DNA reads TGTGCCAGCAGTTACTTTGGCATCGGCACAGATACGCAGTATTTT.

A few counts support this clonotype. This chain joins TRBV27 and TRBJ1-5, with a weak D call TRBD1 (5 bases). Per germline, CDR1 MNHEY and CDR2 SMNVEV (reference sequence). This CDR3 is built from 14 residues. V dropped 5 bases and J dropped 7 bases, with 15 bases sitting between them. CDR3 sequence: CASSPRDDGQPQHF. The DNA of the CDR3 is TGTGCCAGCAGTCCCCGGGACGACGGACAGCCCCAGCATTTT.

This clonotype was detected many times. The chain is built from TRBV9 and TRBJ1-6; 7 bases fit TRBD1. The V gene's germline CDR1 is SGDLS and CDR2 YYNGEE. The CDR3 totals 16 residues. V was pared by 3 bases and J by 4 bases, with 7 bases of the junction left unmatched. The CDR3 loop is CASSEGGTAYNSPLHF. CDR3 DNA sequence: TGTGCCAGCAGCGAAGGCGGGACAGCTTATAATTCACCCCTCCACTTT.

This clonotype was found a few times. The gene calls are TRBV6-1 and TRBJ1-5; D possibly corresponds to TRBD1 (5 bases). CDR1 and CDR2 (germline): MNHNS, SASEGT. CDR3 length: 16 amino acids. The germline V and J ends were trimmed by 6 bases and 4 bases, with 19 bases remaining between them. The CDR3 nucleotides read TGTGCCAGCAGCCCACTGTCCGGACAAGAAAATCAGCCCCAGCATTTT. Its protein product is CASSPLSGQENQPQHF.

This clonotype was counted only a few times. V is TRBV7-8 and J is TRBJ2-2; unclear D gene. V shed 1 base and J shed 4 bases, with 13 bases lying between them. CDR3 size: 16 residues. CDR1 and CDR2 from the germline V gene are SGHVS and FQNEAQ. CDR3 residues: CASSLGAAVRTGELFF. The CDR3 DNA sequence: TGTGCCAGCAGCTTAGGGGCCGCGGTGCGCACCGGGGAGCTGTTTTTT.

The V gene is TRBV12-3 or TRBV12-4, the J gene TRBJ1-2; D gene ambiguous. Trimming shortened V by 4 bases and J by 2 bases, and 11 bases separated the two germline ends. The CDR3 totals 14 residues. Here the CDR3 DNA reads TGTGCCAGCAGTTCCCCTCGGTGGAACTATGGCTACACCTTC. Its protein product is CASSSPRWNYGYTF.

This clonotype was recorded many times. The V gene is TRBV12-3 or TRBV12-4, the J gene TRBJ2-1; D not resolved. V was pared by 4 bases and J by 6 bases, with 7 bases between. This CDR3 spans 12 amino acids. For the CDR3, the DNA is TGTGCCAGCAGTTGGGTGGGCAATGAGCAGTTCTTC. This gives the protein CASSWVGNEQFF.

This clonotype was recorded many times. The chain carries TRBV29-1 and TRBJ2-1; TRBD2 matches at 9 bases. CDR3 length: 14 amino acids. The germline V gene has CDR1 SQVTM and CDR2 ANQGSEA. With V trimmed by 4 bases and J by 9 bases, 10 bases remained unmatched. CDR3 bases: TGCAGCGTTGTGTCGCTAGCGGGATTCTCTGAGCAGTTCTTC. It specifies CSVVSLAGFSEQFF.

This chain uses TRBV29-1 with TRBJ2-3; D may correspond to TRBD1 or TRBD2 (5 bases each). Germline V gives CDR1 SQVTM, CDR2 ANQGSEA. Trimming cost V 5 bases and J 4 bases, with 7 bases left between them. The CDR3 is 11 amino acids. The CDR3 bases are TGCAGCGTTTTGGGGGCAGATACGCAGTATTTT. The encoded protein is CSVLGADTQYF.

This clonotype occurred many times. The chain has TRBV5-1 and TRBJ2-6; no clear D. This CDR3 has 14 residues. Deletions cut 0 bases from V and 0 bases from J, with 1 base between. Germline CDR1 reads SGHRS; CDR2 reads YFSETQ. The CDR3 reads CASSLASGANVLTF. The CDR3 DNA is TGCGCCAGCAGCTTGGCCTCTGGGGCCAACGTCCTGACTTTC.

This clonotype was observed a few times. The gene calls are TRBV20-1 and TRBJ2-3; 9 bases align to TRBD2. Per the germline V gene, CDR1 is DFQATT and CDR2 is SNEGSKA (reference sequence). J gave up 0 bases and V 3 bases, and 4 bases lay outside the gene matches. The CDR3 sequence is 15 residues long. CDR3 in DNA: TGCAGTGCTAGTGGCACTAGCGGGAGCACAGATACGCAGTATTTT. Translated: CSASGTSGSTDTQYF.

The chain has TRBV20-1 and TRBJ2-1, with D unresolved. There are 14 residues in the CDR3. Germline CDR1 and CDR2: DFQATT and SNEGSKA (reference sequence). Trimming left V 0 bases short and J 3 bases short, with 9 bases between. DNA for the CDR3: TGCAGTGCTAGAGATCTTCCGGGCTACAATGAGCAGTTCTTC. This codes for CSARDLPGYNEQFF.

This chain uses TRBV12-3 or TRBV12-4 with TRBJ1-2, with D hard to call. This CDR3 region has 12 residues. Trimming cost V 8 bases and J 5 bases, with 12 bases left between them. CDR3 sequence reads: CASRESGYGYTF. The CDR3 nucleotides read TGTGCCAGCCGAGAGAGCGGTTATGGCTACACCTTC.

The chain joins TRBV12-3 or TRBV12-4 to TRBJ1-1; maybe TRBD1 (6 bases). The germline V and J ends were trimmed by 2 bases and 3 bases, with 10 bases remaining between them. CDR3 length: 14 amino acids. Here the CDR3 reads CASSLTGQHTEAFF. CDR3 in DNA: TGTGCCAGCAGTTTAACCGGACAGCACACTGAAGCTTTCTTT.

The chain has TRBV27 and TRBJ1-1; 7 nucleotides line up with TRBD1. CDR1 is MNHEY, CDR2 SMNVEV, per germline (reference sequence). The trim removed 3 bases at V and 4 bases at J, leaving 8 bases unmatched. This CDR3 contains 15 residues. As DNA, the CDR3 is TGTGCCAGCAGTTTCCTAGGGGGCCGGGGCACTGAAGCTTTCTTT. Protein product: CASSFLGGRGTEAFF.

This clonotype was seen at least ten times. V usage is TRBV10-3 and J usage is TRBJ2-5, with D perhaps TRBD1 or TRBD2 (5 bases each). Germline V CDR1 and CDR2: ENHRY, SYGVKD. This CDR3 has 11 amino acids. With 11 bases removed from V and 3 bases from J, the gap between germline ends came to 10 bases. The CDR3 region is CASGAEETQYF. CDR3 DNA sequence: TGTGCCTCCGGGGCCGAAGAGACCCAGTACTTC.

This clonotype came up many times. The chain joins TRBV6-5 to TRBJ2-7; no reliable D call. The CDR3 has 16 amino acids. Looked up from germline, CDR1 is MNHEY and CDR2 is SVGAGI. The CDR3 protein is CASNYERTWSSYEQYV. As DNA, the CDR3 is TGTGCCAGCAATTACGAGAGGACGTGGAGCTCCTACGAGCAGTACGTC.

At least ten counts were recorded for this clonotype. The rearrangement uses TRBV11-2 and TRBJ2-3; unclear D gene. Germline assignment: CDR1 SGHAT and CDR2 FQNNGV. The V and J ends lost 1 base and 9 bases respectively, with 17 bases between them. This CDR3 is 15 amino acids long. The CDR3 here is CASSLALGALNTQYF. The CDR3 nucleotides are TGTGCCAGCAGCTTAGCTCTAGGTGCTCTGAACACGCAGTATTTT.